The rows below give T cell receptor beta chains drawn from one sample of a study of blood T cell repertoires in COVID-19. Data came from immunoSEQ multiplex PCR; TCRdb stores just in-frame clones and leaves some out. The table records fewer than 200,000 clones, approximately 80% of them present only once. Input material: PBMCs or T cells enriched from blood (not recorded which). These receptors originate from a woman between 45 and 60 years old who had recovered from COVID-19. The CDR3 runs from the conserved cysteine through the conserved F or W. The D gene is left open where the match is weak. Size is stated for part of the rows, as once, few or many counts, or as a class when the clone is expanded.

j_gene	abundance	v_gene	d_gene	CDR3nt	CDR3aa
TRBJ2-2	.	TRBV6-6	.	TGTGCCAGCAGTTACTCGCGAGGGAACGGGGAGCTGTTTTTT	CASSYSRGNGELFF
TRBJ2-1	few	TRBV30	.	TGTGCCTGGAGGAGGCGAGGGCTCTACAATGAGCAGTTCTTC	CAWRRRGLYNEQFF
TRBJ2-7	.	TRBV3-1/TRBV3-2	.	TGTGCCAGCAGCCCCCAGAGAGGGAGCTCCTACGAGCAGTACTTC	CASSPQRGSSYEQYF
TRBJ1-6	.	TRBV19	TRBD1	TGTGCCAGTTCGGGACAGGCGGCGAGCTCCTATAATTCACCCCTCCACTTT	CASSGQAASSYNSPLHF
TRBJ2-1	.	TRBV6-4	TRBD2	TGTGCCAGCAGTCAAGCCGGGACTAGCGGGAGTCATGAGCAGTTCTTC	CASSQAGTSGSHEQFF
TRBJ2-2	.	TRBV30	.	TGTGCCTCCTCCAAACTAGACAGGACCGGGGAGCTGTTTTTT	CASSKLDRTGELFF
TRBJ2-5	.	TRBV5-6	.	TGTGCCAGCAGCTTGGTTTCGTTAGAGACCCAGTACTTC	CASSLVSLETQYF
TRBJ1-5	.	TRBV7-9	TRBD1	TGTGCCAGCAGCAATACCGGGACAGGGTTCTCTCAGCCCCAGCATTTT	CASSNTGTGFSQPQHF
TRBJ1-1	.	TRBV30	.	TGTGCCTGGATTGTATTGGGCCGAAACACTGAAGCTTTCTTT	CAWIVLGRNTEAFF
TRBJ1-4	.	TRBV6-2/TRBV6-3	TRBD1	TGTGCCAGCAGTTACGGGGGACAGGGGAATGAAAAACTGTTTTTT	CASSYGGQGNEKLFF
TRBJ2-7	.	TRBV5-5	TRBD1	TGTGCCAGCAACGTAGGACAGGGGGCGACCTACGAGCAGTACTTC	CASNVGQGATYEQYF
TRBJ2-7	many	TRBV10-3	.	TGTGCCATCAGTGAGTCGGTCGGACACCAATACGAGCAGTACTTC	CAISESVGHQYEQYF
TRBJ2-3	.	TRBV27	.	TGTGCCAGCAGTCCGACCGGGAGTACGCAGTATTTT	CASSPTGSTQYF
TRBJ2-3	.	TRBV7-2	TRBD2	TGTGCCAGCAGCCTTGGGACTAGCGGGAGGTATACGCAGTATTTT	CASSLGTSGRYTQYF
TRBJ2-7	.	TRBV5-1	.	TGCGCCAGCAGCGATGGGAGGCCCGGCGGAGAGCAGTACTTC	CASSDGRPGGEQYF
TRBJ2-3	.	TRBV9	.	TGTGCCAGCAGCGTACGCCTAGCTGGTACGCAGTATTTT	CASSVRLAGTQYF
TRBJ1-6	.	TRBV27	.	TGTGCCAGCAGCCGAGGGGAGGCAGGGAATTCACCCCTCCACTTT	CASSRGEAGNSPLHF
TRBJ2-1	.	TRBV6-2/TRBV6-3	.	TGTGCCAGCAGTTACTCGACGGGGAAGCAGTTCTTC	CASSYSTGKQFF
TRBJ1-1	.	TRBV28	TRBD1	TGTGCCAGCAGTTCATCGGGACAGGGGCACACTGAAGCTTTCTTT	CASSSSGQGHTEAFF
TRBJ2-7	.	TRBV3-1/TRBV3-2	.	TGTGCCAGCAGCCCGACTCGCCGCTACGAGCAGTACTTC	CASSPTRRYEQYF
TRBJ1-1	.	TRBV19	.	TGTGCCAGTAGTATAGGGGGGCTGAACACTGAAGCTTTCTTT	CASSIGGLNTEAFF
TRBJ1-6	.	TRBV7-6	.	TGTGCCAGCAGCTCAAGGGGAGGCGGTTCACCCCTCCACTTT	CASSSRGGGSPLHF
TRBJ1-2	.	TRBV7-3	TRBD1	TGTGCCAGCAGCCCACAGGGGGCTTCTAACTATGGCTACACCTTC	CASSPQGASNYGYTF
TRBJ2-7	few	TRBV28	.	TGTGCCAGCAGTTTCCCCCGAGAGGGAGGCTCCTACGAGCAGTACTTC	CASSFPREGGSYEQYF
TRBJ2-1	few	TRBV30	TRBD2	TGTGCCTGGAGTGCCTCTAGCGGGAGTGGGCAGTTCTTC	CAWSASSGSGQFF
TRBJ1-3	.	TRBV28	.	TGTGCCAGCAGTTTGGGAGGGATTGGGGCGCGGTCTGGAAACACCATATATTTT	CASSLGGIGARSGNTIYF
TRBJ1-2	.	TRBV3-1/TRBV3-2	.	TGTGCCAGCAGCCAGGTGACAGCCGCTGGCTACACCTTC	CASSQVTAAGYTF
TRBJ2-2	.	TRBV24-1	.	TGTGCCACCAGTGATAACGACAGAACCGGGGAGCTGTTTTTT	CATSDNDRTGELFF
TRBJ1-1	.	TRBV23-1	.	TGCGCCATCATTGGAGGTTTGACTTTCTTT	CAIIGGLTFF
TRBJ2-6	.	TRBV18	.	TGTGCCAGCTCACCCACGCTTAGGAGACCTGGGGCCAACGTCCTGACTTTC	CASSPTLRRPGANVLTF
TRBJ1-2	.	TRBV2	TRBD1	TGTGTAATTGGGGGACAGGGGGAAGCTAACTATGGCTACACCTTC	CVIGGQGEANYGYTF
TRBJ2-1	few	TRBV4-3	TRBD1	TGCGCCAGCAGCCAAGGGGGCTTACTGAGGGACAGAGTAAAGAATGAGCAGTTCTTC	CASSQGGLLRDRVKNEQFF
TRBJ1-1	.	TRBV11-3	.	TGTGCCAGCAGCTTTACAGAGAACACTGAAGCTTTCTTT	CASSFTENTEAFF
TRBJ1-2	.	TRBV6-2/TRBV6-3	TRBD1	TGTGCCAGCAGTCGGACAGGGGGTAACTATGGCTACACCTTC	CASSRTGGNYGYTF
TRBJ1-1	.	TRBV6-6	TRBD1	TGTGCCAGCAGTTACCCCGGGACAGGGGGGGTGGCTTTCTTT	CASSYPGTGGVAFF
TRBJ2-7	once	TRBV19	TRBD2	TGTGCCAGTAGTATCGGCAGCGGGAGCTCCTACGAGCAGTACTTC	CASSIGSGSSYEQYF
TRBJ1-5	.	TRBV7-2	TRBD1	TGTGCCAGCAGCGGGCAAGGGGGCAGCAATCAGCCCCAGCATTTT	CASSGQGGSNQPQHF
TRBJ1-2	.	TRBV6-5	TRBD1	TGTGCCAGCAGTTACGCAGAGACAGGGGTAGGCTATGGCTACACCTTC	CASSYAETGVGYGYTF
TRBJ2-7	.	TRBV18	.	TGTGCCAGCTACGGGGACAATTACGAGCAGTACTTC	CASYGDNYEQYF
TRBJ2-3	few	TRBV6-4	TRBD2	TGTGCCAGCAGTGAAAGAGGACTAGCGGGCACAGATACGCAGTATTTT	CASSERGLAGTDTQYF
TRBJ1-3	.	TRBV11-3	TRBD1	TGTGCCAGCACGACCATACAGGGGGCTTCTGGAAACACCATATATTTT	CASTTIQGASGNTIYF
TRBJ1-5	once	TRBV7-9	.	TGTGCCAGCAGCTCGGACAGATATAGCAATCAGCCCCAGCATTTT	CASSSDRYSNQPQHF
TRBJ1-2	.	TRBV11-1	TRBD1	TGTGCCAGCAGCGGGGCAGGGGGATTACACACCTTC	CASSGAGGLHTF
TRBJ1-1	.	TRBV19	TRBD1	TGTGCCGCATCGACAGGGAATACTGAAGCTTTCTTT	CAASTGNTEAFF
TRBJ1-4	.	TRBV7-2	.	TGTGCCAGCAGCTTAGTGGGGGCCTGGTCTAATGAAAAACTGTTTTTT	CASSLVGAWSNEKLFF
TRBJ1-6	.	TRBV28	.	TGTGCCAGTGTCGGGGTTGGGTCCTATAATTCACCCCTCCACTTT	CASVGVGSYNSPLHF
TRBJ2-7	.	TRBV7-9	TRBD2	TGTGCCAGCAGCGCAAGCGGGAGCGACCCCTACGAGCAGTACTTC	CASSASGSDPYEQYF
TRBJ2-7	.	TRBV2	.	TGTGCCAGCTCCCCTAGTGTAGAGCAGTACTTC	CASSPSVEQYF
TRBJ1-6	.	TRBV10-3	.	TGTGCCATCAGTGGACAGGTGGATTCACCCCTCCACTTT	CAISGQVDSPLHF